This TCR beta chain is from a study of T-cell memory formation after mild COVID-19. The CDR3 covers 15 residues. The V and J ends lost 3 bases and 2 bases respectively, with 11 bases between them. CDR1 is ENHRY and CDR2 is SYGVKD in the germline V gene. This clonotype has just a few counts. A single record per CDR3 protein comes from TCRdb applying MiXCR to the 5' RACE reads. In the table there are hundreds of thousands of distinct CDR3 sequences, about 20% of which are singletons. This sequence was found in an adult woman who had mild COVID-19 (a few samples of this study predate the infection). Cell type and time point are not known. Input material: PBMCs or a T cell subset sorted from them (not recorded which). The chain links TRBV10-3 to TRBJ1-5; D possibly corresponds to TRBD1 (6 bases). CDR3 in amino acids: CAISDSGDGNQPQHF. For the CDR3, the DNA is TGTGCCATCAGTGATTCAGGGGATGGCAATCAGCCCCAGCATTTT.